This T cell receptor (beta chain) derives from a study of blood T cells in healthy people across ages. Broader study findings: Correlation between TCR beta diversity and naive T cell percentage was strong.

Germline lookup yields CDR1 SGHVS and CDR2 FQNEAQ. This CDR3 spans 16 amino acids. Trimming pared 1 base from V and 6 bases from J, leaving 15 bases between. In its sample, this clonotype was seen a few times. Its antigen is undetermined. It was with a sample-barcoded 5' primer and a J-beta primer mix that a second PCR of roughly 7 to 12 cycles was run. All samples gave at least 2.5 million CDR3-containing paired-end reads. TCRdb re-called the 5' RACE reads through MiXCR, storing one row per CDR3 protein. The sample carries around 670,000 distinct CDR3 sequences, 25% to 30% recorded once. Donor samples were obtained from healthy Caucasian individuals from Russia, aged about 6 to 95. Each individual donor underwent a draw of roughly 10 milliliters of peripheral blood.

The sequence came from a woman over 75 in good health. The sample taken for sequencing was blood. The chain links TRBV7-8 to TRBJ2-2, with D possibly matching TRBD2 (6 bases). As DNA, the CDR3 is TGTGCCAGCAGCTTAGGGTCGGGGGTCCGTTCCGGGGAGCTGTTTTTT. It translates to CASSLGSGVRSGELFF.